Shown below are 26 T cell receptor beta chains from a single sample sequenced in a study of OX40 agonist ivuxolimab in advanced cancers. Clones were sequenced by immunoSEQ multiplex PCR, and TCRdb holds only the in-frame ones, with some missing. This sample yields 53,000 or so clones, of which around 87% are seen a single time; 0.37% belongs to the top ten. The sequences come from CD4+ or CD8+ T cells sorted from blood, collected in a trial of the OX40 agonist ivuxolimab. The origin of the receptors is an adult with an advanced solid tumor such as melanoma, head and neck, liver or kidney cancer.

V is TRBV5-5 and J is TRBJ2-1; TRBD2 matches 9 bases. Germline V gene sequence: CDR1 SGHKS, CDR2 YYEKEE (reference sequence). V shed 0 bases, J shed 4 bases, and the junction held 8 bases outside the gene matches. CDR3 length: 17 amino acids. The CDR3 here is CASSLVASSGAYNEQFF. DNA of the CDR3: TGTGCCAGCAGCTTGGTGGCGTCTAGCGGGGCGTACAATGAGCAGTTCTTC. The whole variable domain, filled in from reference TRBV5-5 and TRBJ2-1, reads DAGVTQSPTHLIKTRGQQVTLRCSPISGHKSVSWYQQVLGQGPQFIFQYYEKEERGRGNFPDRFSARQFPNYSSELNVNALLLGDSALYLCASSLVASSGAYNEQFFGPGTRLTVL.

This clone was seen a single time. The CDR3 sequence is CASSQGGRSFRTDTQYF. The DNA for the CDR3 is TGCGCCAGCAGCCAAGGGGGCAGATCATTTCGCACAGATACGCAGTATTTT. V usage is TRBV4-1 and J usage is TRBJ2-3; possibly TRBD1 for D (5 bases). The ends were cut back, 1 base at V and 1 base at J, with 15 bases in the middle. The germline V gene has CDR1 MGHRA and CDR2 YSYEKL. The CDR3 sequence is 17 residues long.

The J gene is TRBJ2-7, the V gene TRBV6-5; 10 bases align to TRBD1. The junction had 7 bases not matched to a gene; V was cut back by 9 bases and J by 2 bases. From germline, CDR1 is MNHEY and CDR2 SVGAGI. This CDR3 has 14 amino acids. CDR3 loop: CASNLGQGAYEQYF. The CDR3 DNA reads TGTGCCAGTAACCTCGGACAGGGGGCCTACGAGCAGTACTTC.

This sequence joins TRBV7-9 and TRBJ1-4; D gene ambiguous. The CDR3 is 13 amino acids. Germline lookup yields CDR1 SEHNR and CDR2 FQNEAQ (reference sequence). Trimming stripped 8 bases from V and 1 base from J, with 8 bases between. CDR3 protein: CASHIRTNEKLFF. The CDR3 coding sequence is TGTGCCAGCCATATCAGAACTAATGAAAAACTGTTTTTT.

This clone was seen more than once but under ten times. V gene TRBV19 combines with J gene TRBJ1-1; 9 bases agree with TRBD1. Germline V gives CDR1 LNHDA, CDR2 SQIVND (reference sequence). The V segment lost 6 bases and the J segment 5 bases; nucleotides outside the gene matches: 10. The CDR3 covers 15 residues. The CDR3 DNA reads as TGTGCCAGTAGGCACCAAAACAGGGGGCGAACTGAAGCTTTCTTT. Amino acids: CASRHQNRGRTEAFF.

V and J are TRBV5-1 and TRBJ1-4; 7 bases align to TRBD1. CDR1 is SGHRS and CDR2 is YFSETQ in the germline V gene. This CDR3 spans 14 amino acids. The ends lost 0 bases at V and 8 bases at J; junction bases unmatched: 4. CDR3 residues: CASSLEQGREKLFF. Here the CDR3 DNA reads TGCGCCAGCAGCTTGGAACAGGGGCGAGAAAAACTGTTTTTT.

The V and J genes are TRBV10-1 and TRBJ2-7; TRBD1 aligns across 10 bases. With V trimmed by 0 bases and J by 8 bases, 7 bases remained unmatched. The V gene's germline CDR1 is WNHNN and CDR2 SYGVQD (reference sequence). The CDR3 loop spans 15 amino acids. The CDR3 coding sequence is TGCGCCAGCAGTGAGTCGGGACAGGGGAGCGTTAAGCAGTACTTC. The encoded protein is CASSESGQGSVKQYF.

The sample holds a few counts of this clone. The genes are TRBV2 and TRBJ1-1; D gene ambiguous. The V gene's germline CDR1 is SNHLY and CDR2 FYNNEI. Trimming shortened V by 6 bases and J by 1 base, and 9 bases separated the two germline ends. The CDR3 totals 13 residues. This CDR3 reads CASSRDTNTEAFF. DNA of the CDR3: TGTGCCAGCAGCCGAGATACGAACACTGAAGCTTTCTTT.

The chain uses TRBV6-6 and TRBJ2-7; D remains unclear. This CDR3 region has 14 residues. V shed 0 bases and J shed 2 bases, with 8 bases lying between them. CDR1 and CDR2 from the germline V gene are MNHNY and SVGAGI (reference sequence). This CDR3 reads CASSYSVEAYEQYF. CDR3 in DNA: TGTGCCAGCAGTTACTCGGTAGAGGCCTACGAGCAGTACTTC.

The chain is built from TRBV27 and TRBJ1-1; D might be TRBD1 (6 bases). V lost 3 bases, J lost 6 bases, and 17 bases lay in between. The germline V gene has CDR1 MNHEY and CDR2 SMNVEV (reference sequence). The CDR3 totals 15 residues. This CDR3 reads CASSLGRIRGPEAFF. Here the CDR3 DNA reads TGTGCCAGCAGTTTGGGACGCATACGGGGGCCTGAAGCTTTCTTT.

V usage is TRBV10-1 and J usage is TRBJ2-5; 9 nucleotides line up with TRBD2. The CDR3 length is 16 residues. Per germline, CDR1 WNHNN and CDR2 SYGVQD (reference sequence). V lost 10 bases to trimming and J lost 10 bases; unmatched junction nucleotides: 22. This CDR3 is CATSSGSGSGEGVQYF. Here the CDR3 DNA reads TGCGCCACCAGCTCCGGTAGCGGGAGCGGGGAGGGGGTCCAGTACTTC.

The chain employs TRBV27 and TRBJ1-5; D is ambiguous. Germline CDR1 and CDR2: MNHEY and SMNVEV (reference sequence). This CDR3 has 12 amino acids. Trimming stripped 4 bases from V and 6 bases from J, with 7 bases between. This chain's CDR3 is CASSSRGQPQHF. For the CDR3, the DNA is TGTGCCAGCAGTTCCCGCGGTCAGCCCCAGCATTTT.

This chain connects TRBV7-6 to TRBJ1-6; D possibly corresponds to TRBD1 (6 bases). The germline V gene encodes CDR1 SGHVS and CDR2 FNYEAQ. The CDR3 extends over 15 amino acids. Trimming removed 3 bases at V and 10 bases at J, with 16 bases between. The CDR3 DNA sequence: TGTGCCAGCAGCTTTACAGGGACGTCGCGGTCACCCCTCCACTTT. Encoded protein: CASSFTGTSRSPLHF.

The J gene is TRBJ2-7, the V gene TRBV28; TRBD1 is a possible D gene (6 bases). Germline loops: CDR1 MDHEN, CDR2 SYDVKM. Trimming shortened V by 6 bases and J by 7 bases, and 13 bases separated the two germline ends. This CDR3 spans 12 amino acids. DNA of the CDR3: TGTGCCAGCAGAAGCCAGGGGCGGGAGCAGTACTTC. Amino acid sequence: CASRSQGREQYF.

The CDR3 sequence is CASSSNTGGRNYGYTF. DNA of the CDR3: TGCGCCAGCAGCTCAAATACAGGGGGCAGGAACTATGGCTACACCTTC. The chain employs TRBV5-1 and TRBJ1-2, with 9 bases lining up with TRBD1. V shed 3 bases, J shed 2 bases, and the junction held 8 bases outside the gene matches. Germline CDR1 and CDR2: SGHRS and YFSETQ. This CDR3 is built from 16 residues.

The rearrangement uses TRBV5-1 and TRBJ2-5, with 9 bases identical to TRBD1. This CDR3 has 15 amino acids. Unmatched junction bases numbered 7, after V lost 3 bases and J lost 4 bases. CDR1 and CDR2 from the germline V gene are SGHRS and YFSETQ. The CDR3 DNA sequence: TGCGCCAGCAGCTCCCCGGGACAGGGTTTAGAGACCCAGTACTTC. Translation gives CASSSPGQGLETQYF.

V usage is TRBV10-3 and J usage is TRBJ1-4; a possible D gene is TRBD1 (5 bases). This CDR3 has 13 amino acids. V shed 6 bases and J shed 4 bases, with 9 bases lying between them. Germline assignment: CDR1 ENHRY and CDR2 SYGVKD. CDR3 protein: CAIRPDNNEKLFF. CDR3 bases: TGTGCCATCAGGCCGGACAATAATGAAAAACTGTTTTTT.

V and J are TRBV19 and TRBJ2-7, with 7 bases lining up with TRBD2. Germline assignment: CDR1 LNHDA and CDR2 SQIVND (reference sequence). The V segment lost 3 bases and the J segment 7 bases; nucleotides outside the gene matches: 9. The length of the CDR3 is 14 residues. Here the CDR3 reads CASSIVGGPEEQYF. CDR3 nucleotides: TGTGCCAGTAGTATTGTGGGAGGGCCGGAAGAGCAGTACTTC.

This clone was counted once. The chain uses TRBV5-8 and TRBJ1-1; 8 nucleotides line up with TRBD1. This CDR3 contains 15 residues. Germline V gives CDR1 SGHTS, CDR2 YDEGEE. The V and J ends lost 4 bases and 2 bases, in that order; junction bases with no gene match: 7. CDR3: CASSPGQGRNTEAFF. The DNA of the CDR3 is TGTGCCAGCAGCCCTGGACAGGGAAGAAACACTGAAGCTTTCTTT.

The genes are TRBV7-2 and TRBJ1-4, with D perhaps TRBD1 (5 bases). Germline CDR1 reads SGHTA; CDR2 reads FQGNSA. V shed 2 bases and J shed 8 bases, with 12 bases lying between them. The CDR3 totals 14 residues. The CDR3 sequence: CASSLQGSREKLFF. CDR3 bases: TGTGCCAGCAGCTTACAGGGTAGTAGGGAAAAACTGTTTTTT. The full variable domain, with the rest looked up from reference TRBV7-2 and TRBJ1-4, is GAGVSQSPSNKVTEKGKDVELRCDPISGHTALYWYRQSLGQGLEFLIYFQGNSAPDKSGLPSDRFSAERTGGSVSTLTIQRTQQEDSAVYLCASSLQGSREKLFFGSGTQLSVL.

The rearrangement links TRBV18 to TRBJ2-2; D is perhaps TRBD1 or TRBD2 (5 bases each). Germline CDR1 and CDR2: KGHSH and LQKENI. The CDR3 runs 16 residues. The V and J ends lost 4 bases and 0 bases respectively, with 12 bases between them. DNA for the CDR3: TGTGCCAGCTCACAACAGGAGGCCTCGAACACCGGGGAGCTGTTTTTT. Translation gives CASSQQEASNTGELFF.

The chain carries TRBV25-1 and TRBJ1-3, with no clear D. Germline values: CDR1 MGHDK, CDR2 SYGVNS. The CDR3 loop spans 15 amino acids. V lost 2 bases and J 0 bases, leaving 8 bases between the germline ends. The CDR3 region is CASSEPGSSGNTIYF. The CDR3 bases are TGTGCCAGCAGTGAACCGGGGTCCTCTGGAAACACCATATATTTT.

The chain combines TRBV11-2 with TRBJ2-5; 10 bases are a match to TRBD1. Germline trimming cut 5 bases from V and 4 bases from J; bases unmatched to any gene: 7. Per germline, CDR1 SGHAT and CDR2 FQNNGV. CDR3 length: 15 residues. Here the CDR3 reads CASSRGQGERETQYF. In nucleotides, the CDR3 is TGTGCCAGCAGCCGAGGACAGGGGGAAAGAGAGACCCAGTACTTC.

Remarks on this clone: The same CDR3 is also encoded by other DNA sequences in this sample. J is TRBJ2-1 and V is TRBV7-6; 9 bases map to TRBD2. The ends lost 3 bases at V and 6 bases at J; junction bases unmatched: 6. CDR3 size: 15 residues. The germline gives CDR1 SGHVS, CDR2 FNYEAQ. CDR3 in amino acids: CASSFGLTSGNEQFF. As DNA, the CDR3 is TGTGCCAGCAGCTTTGGCCTGACTAGCGGCAATGAGCAGTTCTTC.

CDR3 protein: CASSRGQEWNTEAFF. The CDR3 bases are TGTGCCAGCAGCCGGGGACAGGAGTGGAACACTGAAGCTTTCTTT. V gene TRBV7-9 combines with J gene TRBJ1-1; 8 bases map to TRBD1. J lost 1 base, V lost 5 bases, and 6 bases had no gene match. Germline V lookup: CDR1 SEHNR, CDR2 FQNEAQ (reference sequence). The CDR3 runs to 15 residues.

The chain uses TRBV7-8 and TRBJ1-3; no firm D call. The V and J ends lost 2 bases and 3 bases respectively, with 11 bases between them. The CDR3 loop spans 15 amino acids. Germline V CDR1 and CDR2: SGHVS, FQNEAQ. This chain's CDR3 is CASSLKRVGGNTIYF. In DNA form, the CDR3 reads TGTGCCAGCAGCTTAAAGAGGGTGGGTGGAAACACCATATATTTT.